This passage covers 19 T cell receptor beta chains from one sample sequenced in a study of T-cell reconstitution after alpha-beta-depleted transplantation in children. Unique molecular identifiers were incorporated when the TCRbeta library was constructed. A single record per CDR3 protein comes from TCRdb applying MiXCR to the PCR reads. The data show 380,000 or so distinct CDR3 sequences, more than 10% seen once. Sequenced here: PBMCs, sampled from the stem cell graft. Receptors originate from a human donor who donated a stem cell graft to a child with Fanconi anemia.

This clonotype appeared a few times. This sequence joins TRBV6-1 and TRBJ2-7; 7 bases are a match to TRBD1. The V gene end was trimmed by 6 bases and the J gene end by 6 bases; junction bases not matched to a gene: 5. CDR3 length equals 12 residues. The germline gives CDR1 MNHNS, CDR2 SASEGT. CDR3 coding DNA: TGTGCCAGCAGCGACAGGGTTATCGAGCAGTACGTC. Amino acid sequence: CASSDRVIEQYV.

This chain connects TRBV5-1 to TRBJ1-2, with D possibly being TRBD1 (5 bases). V lost 4 bases to trimming and J lost 6 bases, with 16 bases between them. Germline values: CDR1 SGHRS, CDR2 YFSETQ. The CDR3 is made up of 14 amino acids. The CDR3 DNA sequence: TGCGCCAGCAGCCCCGGCGGTGGGGGGAATGGCTACACCTTC. This gives the protein CASSPGGGGNGYTF.

This clonotype was picked up many times. This rearrangement joins TRBV7-9 to TRBJ1-3; no definite D call. The V end lost 5 bases, the J end lost 2 bases, and 10 bases lay between the germline ends. The germline CDR1 and CDR2 sequences are SEHNR and FQNEAQ (reference sequence). CDR3 length: 14 residues. DNA for the CDR3: TGTGCCAGCAGCCCTCCAGCGGCTGGAAACACCATATATTTT. Protein product: CASSPPAAGNTIYF.

This clonotype was counted only a few times. This chain connects TRBV3-1 to TRBJ2-1, with 10 bases lining up with TRBD1. V gave up 1 base and J gave up 7 bases; unmatched junction bases: 13. The CDR3 spans 18 residues. CDR1 and CDR2 (germline): LGHDT, YNNKEL (reference sequence). The CDR3 loop reads CASSQGRSFDRGRNEQFF. The CDR3 coding sequence is TGTGCCAGCAGCCAAGGACGGTCTTTTGACAGGGGGCGAAATGAGCAGTTCTTC.

A word on this clonotype: The junction shows a germline mismatch at one end, possibly a read error. This chain joins TRBV29-1 and TRBJ2-1; 14 bases map to TRBD2. CDR3 length equals 15 residues. CDR1 is SQVTM and CDR2 is ANQGSEA in the germline V gene. Here the CDR3 DNA reads TGCAGCGTGGGGACTAGCGGGAGCTCCTACAATCAGCAGTTCTTC. It yields the protein CSVGTSGSSYNQQFF.

This clonotype was seen only a few times. The chain links TRBV5-1 to TRBJ1-6, with unresolved D. The CDR3 is 17 residues long. The V end was cut by 4 bases, the J end by 0 bases, with 14 bases between. Germline loops: CDR1 SGHRS, CDR2 YFSETQ. The CDR3 sequence: CASSLRDTRSYNSPLHF. DNA for the CDR3: TGCGCCAGCAGCCTCCGAGACACACGCTCCTATAATTCACCCCTCCACTTT.

The chain combines TRBV5-1 with TRBJ1-1; D is possibly TRBD1 (6 bases). Trimming stripped 3 bases from V and 3 bases from J, with 9 bases between. Germline-derived CDR1 and CDR2 are SGHRS and YFSETQ. The CDR3 has 13 amino acids. For the CDR3, the DNA is TGCGCCAGCAGCTGGAACAGGGACACTGAAGCTTTCTTT. Its protein is CASSWNRDTEAFF.

This clonotype has a count of ten or more. The rearrangement links TRBV4-3 to TRBJ1-2, with 9 bases identical to TRBD1. The CDR3 loop spans 15 amino acids. CDR1 is LGHNA and CDR2 is YSLEER in the germline V gene. Trimming at V came to 3 bases and at J to 5 bases, leaving 7 bases not matched to a gene. For the CDR3, the DNA is TGCGCCAGCAGCCAGGAGGTGGACAGGGGTTATGGCTACACCTTC. Translated: CASSQEVDRGYGYTF.

This clonotype was picked up a small number of times. This sequence joins TRBV10-3 and TRBJ2-3, with D maybe TRBD1 (5 bases). Per the germline V gene, CDR1 is ENHRY and CDR2 is SYGVKD. The CDR3 consists of 16 residues. Between the trimmed V and J ends, which lost 6 bases and 0 bases, there was a span of 16 bases. In DNA, the CDR3 is TGTGCCATCAGCCGCCAACCGACAGCGAGCACAGATACGCAGTATTTT. This codes for CAISRQPTASTDTQYF.

This clonotype was found many times. This chain joins TRBV5-4 and TRBJ1-4; D gene ambiguous. Trimming took off 0 bases at V and 3 bases at J, with 9 bases between the two ends. The CDR3 is made up of 15 amino acids. Per the germline V gene, CDR1 is SGHNT and CDR2 is YYREEE (reference sequence). CDR3 DNA sequence: TGTGCCAGCAGCTTGGGACTGGGGTCTAATGAAAAACTGTTTTTT. Its translation is CASSLGLGSNEKLFF.

This clonotype was observed a few times. The rearrangement uses TRBV29-1 and TRBJ1-1, with 8 bases fitting TRBD1. Trimming at V came to 7 bases and at J to 0 bases, leaving 4 bases not matched to a gene. CDR1 is SQVTM and CDR2 is ANQGSEA in the germline V gene. The CDR3 runs 13 residues. The CDR3 is CSGGQGMNTEAFF. CDR3 sequence (DNA): TGCAGCGGTGGACAGGGAATGAACACTGAAGCTTTCTTT.

The genes are TRBV18 and TRBJ1-2; a possible D gene is TRBD1 (5 bases). CDR1 and CDR2 (germline): KGHSH, LQKENI. V dropped 3 bases and J dropped 3 bases, with 17 bases sitting between them. The CDR3 is 16 amino acids. CDR3 nucleotide sequence: TGTGCCAGCTCACCTACAAGCAGGGAGAGCTACTATGGCTACACCTTC. This translates into CASSPTSRESYYGYTF.

In its sample, this clonotype was seen a few times. The chain uses TRBV20-1 and TRBJ1-1; 10 nucleotides match TRBD1. The CDR3 runs 14 residues. CDR1 and CDR2 from the germline V gene are DFQATT and SNEGSKA (reference sequence). Unmatched junction bases numbered 4, after V lost 6 bases and J lost 0 bases. The CDR3 coding sequence is TGCAGTGCCAGGACAGGGGGGATGAACACTGAAGCTTTCTTT. As protein: CSARTGGMNTEAFF.

The rearrangement links TRBV11-2 to TRBJ2-3; D is undetermined. CDR3 length: 13 residues. Trimming removed 0 bases from V and 7 bases from J, with 8 bases in between. Looked up from germline, CDR1 is SGHAT and CDR2 is FQNNGV. CDR3 DNA: TGTGCCAGCAGCTTAGAACAGCATCATACGCAGTATTTT. Amino acids: CASSLEQHHTQYF.

The table lists this clonotype with many counts. This chain links TRBV5-1 with TRBJ1-1; D is uncertain. The germline V gene encodes CDR1 SGHRS and CDR2 YFSETQ. V dropped 1 base and J dropped 7 bases, with 11 bases sitting between them. The CDR3 covers 13 residues. CDR3 amino acids: CASSLPGPGEAFF. CDR3 nucleotides: TGCGCCAGCAGCTTGCCAGGCCCAGGTGAAGCTTTCTTT.

In this sample, this clonotype turned up a few times. The rearrangement links TRBV5-1 to TRBJ2-5; 7 bases map to TRBD1. Germline V gene lookup returns CDR1 SGHRS and CDR2 YFSETQ. V trimming: 4 bases; J trimming: 3 bases; junction bases outside the gene matches: 9. This CDR3 is built from 15 residues. This CDR3 is CASSIRPGTEETQYF. The DNA of the CDR3 is TGCGCCAGCAGCATTCGCCCCGGGACAGAAGAGACCCAGTACTTC. Complete variable domain (other parts from reference TRBV5-1 and TRBJ2-5): KAGVTQTPRYLIKTRGQQVTLSCSPISGHRSVSWYQQTPGQGLQFLFEYFSETQRNKGNFPGRFSGRQFSNSRSEMNVSTLELGDSALYLCASSIRPGTEETQYFGPGTRLLVL.

This clonotype was found a few times. The rearrangement joins TRBV6-5 to TRBJ1-3; D is undetermined. V was clipped by 0 bases and J by 2 bases, with 8 bases between them. The CDR3 loop spans 15 amino acids. Per the germline V gene, CDR1 is MNHEY and CDR2 is SVGAGI. The chain's CDR3 is CASSYSSSTGNTIYF. As DNA, the CDR3 is TGTGCCAGCAGTTACTCTTCGAGTACTGGAAACACCATATATTTT.

This sequence joins TRBV5-1 and TRBJ2-7; D call uncertain. Germline V CDR1 and CDR2: SGHRS, YFSETQ. V was clipped by 0 bases and J by 2 bases, with 12 bases between them. CDR3 length equals 15 residues. This CDR3 is CASSLGAGRTYEQYF. The CDR3 coding sequence is TGCGCCAGCAGCTTGGGGGCAGGACGGACCTACGAGCAGTACTTC.

The chain uses TRBV3-1 and TRBJ2-3, with TRBD2 matching over 8 bases. CDR1 is LGHDT, CDR2 YNNKEL, per germline (reference sequence). The CDR3 runs 16 residues. Trimming removed 4 bases from V and 1 base from J; junction bases left unmatched: 7. This chain's CDR3 is CASSPLAGRRTDTQYF. Written as DNA, the CDR3 is TGTGCCAGCAGCCCCTTAGCGGGGCGACGCACAGATACGCAGTATTTT.